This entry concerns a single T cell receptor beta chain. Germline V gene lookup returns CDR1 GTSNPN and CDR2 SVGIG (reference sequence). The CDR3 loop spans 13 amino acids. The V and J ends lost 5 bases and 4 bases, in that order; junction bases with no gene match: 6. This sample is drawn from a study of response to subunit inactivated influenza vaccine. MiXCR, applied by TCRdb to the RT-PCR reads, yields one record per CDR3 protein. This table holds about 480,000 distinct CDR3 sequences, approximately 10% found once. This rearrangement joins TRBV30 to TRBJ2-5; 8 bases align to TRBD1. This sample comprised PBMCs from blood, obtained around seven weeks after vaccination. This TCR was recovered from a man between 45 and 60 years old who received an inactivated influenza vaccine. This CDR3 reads CAWGVTGAETQYF. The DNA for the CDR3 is TGTGCCTGGGGGGTGACAGGGGCAGAGACCCAGTACTTC.